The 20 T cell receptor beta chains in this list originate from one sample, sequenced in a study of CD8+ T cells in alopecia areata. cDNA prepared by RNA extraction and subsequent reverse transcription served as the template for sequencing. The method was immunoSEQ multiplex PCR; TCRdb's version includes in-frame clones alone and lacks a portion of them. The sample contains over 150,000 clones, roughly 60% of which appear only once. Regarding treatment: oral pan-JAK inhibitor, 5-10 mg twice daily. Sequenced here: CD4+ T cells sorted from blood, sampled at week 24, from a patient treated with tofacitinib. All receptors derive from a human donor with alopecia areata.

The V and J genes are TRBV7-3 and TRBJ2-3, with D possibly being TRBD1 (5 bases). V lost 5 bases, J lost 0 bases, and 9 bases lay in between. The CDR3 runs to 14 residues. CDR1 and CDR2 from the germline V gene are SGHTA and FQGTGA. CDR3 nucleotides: TGTGCCAGCAGCGCAACAGGTAGCACAGATACGCAGTATTTT. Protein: CASSATGSTDTQYF.

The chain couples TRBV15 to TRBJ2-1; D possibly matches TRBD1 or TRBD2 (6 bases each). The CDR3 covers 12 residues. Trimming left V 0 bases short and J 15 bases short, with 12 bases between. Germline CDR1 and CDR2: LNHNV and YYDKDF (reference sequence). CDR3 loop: CATSRDQGGRFF. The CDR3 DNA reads TGTGCCACCAGCAGAGATCAAGGGGGGCGGTTCTTC.

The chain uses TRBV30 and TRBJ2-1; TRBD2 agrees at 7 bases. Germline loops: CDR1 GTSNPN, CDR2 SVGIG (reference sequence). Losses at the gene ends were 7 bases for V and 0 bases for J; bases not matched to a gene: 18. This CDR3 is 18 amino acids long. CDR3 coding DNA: TGTGCCTCGGATCGTGTTGGAGGTGGCGGGAGCTCCTACAATGAGCAGTTCTTC. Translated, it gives CASDRVGGGGSSYNEQFF.

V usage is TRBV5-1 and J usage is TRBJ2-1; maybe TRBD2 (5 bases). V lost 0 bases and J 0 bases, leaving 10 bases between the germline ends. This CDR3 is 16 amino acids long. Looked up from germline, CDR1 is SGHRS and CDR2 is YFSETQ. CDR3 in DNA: TGCGCCAGCAGCTTGGTTCCGGGGAGCTCCTACAATGAGCAGTTCTTC. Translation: CASSLVPGSSYNEQFF.

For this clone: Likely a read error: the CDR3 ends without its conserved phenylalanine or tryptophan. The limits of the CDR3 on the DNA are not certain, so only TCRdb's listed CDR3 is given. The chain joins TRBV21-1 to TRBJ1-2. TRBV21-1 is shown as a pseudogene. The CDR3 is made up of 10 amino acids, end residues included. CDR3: CASSPPRRNE.

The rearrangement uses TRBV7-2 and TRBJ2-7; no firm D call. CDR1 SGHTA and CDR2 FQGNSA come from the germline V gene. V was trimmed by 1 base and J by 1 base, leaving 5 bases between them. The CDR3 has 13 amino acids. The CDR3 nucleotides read TGTGCCAGCAGCTTAGAAAGGTCCTACGAGCAGTACTTC. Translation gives CASSLERSYEQYF.

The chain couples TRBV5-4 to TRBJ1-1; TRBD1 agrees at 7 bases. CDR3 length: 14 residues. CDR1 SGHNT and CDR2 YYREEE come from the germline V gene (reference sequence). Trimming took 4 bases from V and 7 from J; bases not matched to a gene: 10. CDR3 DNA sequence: TGTGCCAGCAGCGTGGAGACAGGGAGGAGTGAAGCTTTCTTT. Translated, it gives CASSVETGRSEAFF.

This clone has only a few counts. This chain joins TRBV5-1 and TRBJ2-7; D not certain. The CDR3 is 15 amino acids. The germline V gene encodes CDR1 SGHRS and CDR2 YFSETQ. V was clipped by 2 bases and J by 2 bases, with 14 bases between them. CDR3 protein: CASSFNSYRPYEQYF. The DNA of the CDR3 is TGCGCCAGCAGCTTCAACTCTTACCGCCCCTACGAGCAGTACTTC. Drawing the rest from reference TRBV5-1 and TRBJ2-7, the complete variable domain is KAGVTQTPRYLIKTRGQQVTLSCSPISGHRSVSWYQQTPGQGLQFLFEYFSETQRNKGNFPGRFSGRQFSNSRSEMNVSTLELGDSALYLCASSFNSYRPYEQYFGPGTRLTVT.

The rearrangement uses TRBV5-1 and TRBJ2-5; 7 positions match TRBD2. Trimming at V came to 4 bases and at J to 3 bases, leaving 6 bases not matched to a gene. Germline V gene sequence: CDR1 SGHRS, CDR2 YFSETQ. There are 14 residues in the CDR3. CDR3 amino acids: CASSPASGKETQYF. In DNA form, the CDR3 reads TGCGCCAGCAGCCCCGCTAGCGGAAAAGAGACCCAGTACTTC.

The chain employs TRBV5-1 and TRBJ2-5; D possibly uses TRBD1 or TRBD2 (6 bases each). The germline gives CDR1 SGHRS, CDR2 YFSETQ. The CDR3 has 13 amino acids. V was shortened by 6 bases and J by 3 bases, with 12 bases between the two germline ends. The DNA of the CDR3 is TGCGCCAGCAAACTGGAGGGGGAAGAGACCCAGTACTTC. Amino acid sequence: CASKLEGEETQYF. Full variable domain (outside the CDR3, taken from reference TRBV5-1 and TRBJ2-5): KAGVTQTPRYLIKTRGQQVTLSCSPISGHRSVSWYQQTPGQGLQFLFEYFSETQRNKGNFPGRFSGRQFSNSRSEMNVSTLELGDSALYLCASKLEGEETQYFGPGTRLLVL.

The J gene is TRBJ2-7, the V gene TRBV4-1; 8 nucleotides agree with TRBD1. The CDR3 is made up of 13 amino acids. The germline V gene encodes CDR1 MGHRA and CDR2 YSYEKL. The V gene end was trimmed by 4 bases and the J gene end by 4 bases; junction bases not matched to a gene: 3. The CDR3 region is CASSPGGKYEQYF. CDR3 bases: TGCGCCAGCAGCCCAGGGGGCAAGTACGAGCAGTACTTC.

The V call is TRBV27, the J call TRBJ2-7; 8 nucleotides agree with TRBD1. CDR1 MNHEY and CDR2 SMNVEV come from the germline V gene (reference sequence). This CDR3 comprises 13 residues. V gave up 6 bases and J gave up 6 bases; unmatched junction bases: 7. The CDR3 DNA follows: TGTGCCAGCAGGGACAGGGAATCAAGCGAGCAGTACTTC. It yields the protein CASRDRESSEQYF.

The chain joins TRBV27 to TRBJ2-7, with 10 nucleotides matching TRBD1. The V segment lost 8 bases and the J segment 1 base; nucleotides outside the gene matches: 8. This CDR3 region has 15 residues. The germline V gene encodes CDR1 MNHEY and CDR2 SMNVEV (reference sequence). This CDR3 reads CASQLGTGASYEQYF. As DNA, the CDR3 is TGTGCCAGCCAACTCGGGACAGGGGCGTCCTACGAGCAGTACTTC.

The CDR3 region is CSGLGQGAYEQYF. The CDR3 coding sequence is TGCAGCGGACTAGGGCAGGGAGCATACGAGCAGTACTTC. The J gene is TRBJ2-7, the V gene TRBV29-1; a weak D match, TRBD2 (6 bases). Per germline, CDR1 SQVTM and CDR2 ANQGSEA. V was pared by 7 bases and J by 4 bases, with 17 bases between. This CDR3 contains 13 residues.

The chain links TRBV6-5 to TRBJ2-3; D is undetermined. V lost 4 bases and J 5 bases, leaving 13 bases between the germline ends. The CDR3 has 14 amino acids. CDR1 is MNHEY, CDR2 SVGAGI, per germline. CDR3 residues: CASSWGFHGDTQYF. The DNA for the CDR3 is TGTGCCAGCAGTTGGGGTTTCCATGGAGATACGCAGTATTTT.

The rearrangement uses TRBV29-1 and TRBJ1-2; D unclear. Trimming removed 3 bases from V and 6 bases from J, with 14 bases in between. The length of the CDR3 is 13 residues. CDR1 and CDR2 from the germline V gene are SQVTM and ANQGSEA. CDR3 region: CSVELAVLDGYTF. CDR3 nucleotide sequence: TGCAGCGTTGAGTTGGCGGTGCTGGATGGCTACACCTTC. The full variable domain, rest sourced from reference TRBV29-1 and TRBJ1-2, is SAVISQKPSRDICQRGTSLTIQCQVDSQVTMMFWYRQQPGQSLTLIATANQGSEATYESGFVIDKFPISRPNLTFSTLTVSNMSPEDSSIYLCSVELAVLDGYTFGSGTRLTVV.

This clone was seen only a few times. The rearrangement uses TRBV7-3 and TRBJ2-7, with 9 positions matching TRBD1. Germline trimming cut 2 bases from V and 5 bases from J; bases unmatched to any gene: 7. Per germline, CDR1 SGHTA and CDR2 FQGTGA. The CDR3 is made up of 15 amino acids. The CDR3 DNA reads TGTGCCAGCAGCTTAGGGACAGGGAACAGCCACGAGCAGTACTTC. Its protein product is CASSLGTGNSHEQYF. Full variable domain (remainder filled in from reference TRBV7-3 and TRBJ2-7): GAGVSQTPSNKVTEKGKYVELRCDPISGHTALYWYRQSLGQGPEFLIYFQGTGAADDSGLPNDRFFAVRPEGSVSTLKIQRTERGDSAVYLCASSLGTGNSHEQYFGPGTRLTVT.

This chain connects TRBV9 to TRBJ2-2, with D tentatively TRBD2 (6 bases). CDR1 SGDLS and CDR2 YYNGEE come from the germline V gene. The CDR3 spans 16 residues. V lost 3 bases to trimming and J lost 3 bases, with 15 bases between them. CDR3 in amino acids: CASSEYGTQYTGELFF. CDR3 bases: TGTGCCAGCAGCGAGTACGGGACTCAATACACCGGGGAGCTGTTTTTT.

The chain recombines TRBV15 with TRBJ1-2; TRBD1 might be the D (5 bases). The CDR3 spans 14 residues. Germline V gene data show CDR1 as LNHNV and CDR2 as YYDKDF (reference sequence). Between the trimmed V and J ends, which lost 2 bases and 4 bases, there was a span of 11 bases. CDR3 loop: CATSRSQGGYGYTF. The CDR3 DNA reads TGTGCCACCAGCAGAAGCCAGGGTGGCTATGGCTACACCTTC.

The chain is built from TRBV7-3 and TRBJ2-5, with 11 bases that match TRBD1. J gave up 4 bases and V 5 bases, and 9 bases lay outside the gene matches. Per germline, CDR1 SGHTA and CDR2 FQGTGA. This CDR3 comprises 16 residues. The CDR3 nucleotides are TGTGCCAGCAGCCCTGGGGGACAGGGGGGTCGAGAGACCCAGTACTTC. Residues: CASSPGGQGGRETQYF.